Ten or more counts support the clone carrying this T cell receptor (beta chain). The antigen remains undetermined. This sample was taken from a study of T cells after yellow fever vaccination. Study observations and caveats: Primary-vaccination clones mostly resurfaced post-booster (nearly 97% CD4, about 87% CD8). On re-exposure, the response was weaker but peaked faster, at day 5 versus 15. The CD4 compartment and the CD8 compartment contained a small share of clonotypes in common.

The CDR3 totals 15 residues. V lost 0 bases and J 2 bases, leaving 12 bases between the germline ends. The germline CDR1 and CDR2 sequences are SGHRS and YFSETQ. As TCR cDNA was made by 5'RACE template switching, a universal primer site and UMIs were added. One entry per CDR3 protein, called by TCRdb with MiXCR from the 5' RACE reads. This sample has about 140,000 distinct CDR3 sequences, with around 7.7% found just once. The chain couples TRBV5-1 to TRBJ2-7; D might be TRBD1 or TRBD2, each matching 6 bases. Material: CD4+ T cells sorted from PBMCs, obtained 5 days after the yellow fever booster vaccination. This sequence originates from a man aged 30-40 years who received the YFV17D yellow fever vaccine. CDR3: CASSLAGGRPYEQYF. The DNA of the CDR3 is TGCGCCAGCAGCTTGGCCGGGGGCCGACCCTACGAGCAGTACTTC.